These 23 T cell receptor beta chains originate from one sample sequenced in a study of blood T cell repertoires in COVID-19. Assay used: immunoSEQ multiplex PCR; TCRdb lists only in-frame clones, some missing. The table has a few hundred thousand clones, roughly 86% seen once. The sequencing sample was made of peripheral blood. The receptors were gathered from a human donor in a cohort sampled during active COVID-19.

The chain employs TRBV20-1 and TRBJ1-2; 9 nucleotides align to TRBD1. V lost 4 bases to trimming and J lost 2 bases; unmatched junction nucleotides: 5. This CDR3 region has 14 residues. Looked up from germline, CDR1 is DFQATT and CDR2 is SNEGSKA (reference sequence). CDR3: CSANDRGRNYGYTF. The CDR3 nucleotides read TGCAGTGCTAATGACAGGGGGAGAAACTATGGCTACACCTTC.

The chain couples TRBV5-1 to TRBJ2-7; TRBD2 matches at 15 bases. The CDR3 has 18 residues. Germline V gene lookup returns CDR1 SGHRS and CDR2 YFSETQ. Trimming cost V 2 bases and J 1 base; bases outside gene matches: 7. As DNA, the CDR3 is TGCGCCAGCAGCTTATCCCGGGGACTAGCGGGAGGATCCTACGAGCAGTACTTC. Amino acids: CASSLSRGLAGGSYEQYF.

The CDR3 loop is CASSPIIRGPNTEAFF. DNA of the CDR3: TGCGCCAGCAGCCCAATTATCAGGGGCCCTAACACTGAAGCTTTCTTT. This chain links TRBV5-1 with TRBJ1-1; tentative D call: TRBD1 (6 bases). Germline V gene sequence: CDR1 SGHRS, CDR2 YFSETQ. The CDR3 length is 16 residues. V lost 4 bases and J 2 bases, leaving 18 bases between the germline ends.

This chain joins TRBV4-1 and TRBJ2-5; 8 nucleotides line up with TRBD1. Unmatched junction bases numbered 3, after V lost 4 bases and J lost 2 bases. Germline V CDR1 and CDR2: MGHRA, YSYEKL. This CDR3 region has 14 residues. The CDR3 spells CASSPRTGQETQYF. CDR3 DNA: TGCGCCAGCAGCCCCCGGACAGGGCAAGAGACCCAGTACTTC.

This rearrangement joins TRBV2 to TRBJ1-5; D may be TRBD1 (5 bases). Trimming pared 6 bases from V and 5 bases from J, leaving 14 bases between. Germline V CDR1 and CDR2: SNHLY, FYNNEI. The CDR3 sequence is 14 residues long. The CDR3 is CASRQRDGYQPQHF. The CDR3 nucleotides are TGTGCCAGCAGGCAGCGGGACGGATATCAGCCCCAGCATTTT.

This chain joins TRBV7-9 and TRBJ1-4; D perhaps matches TRBD1 (5 bases). Germline V gene lookup returns CDR1 SEHNR and CDR2 FQNEAQ (reference sequence). Trimming took off 1 base at V and 5 bases at J, with 17 bases between the two ends. This CDR3 comprises 17 residues. In nucleotides, the CDR3 is TGTGCCAGCAGCTTAGTGGGATTTGGGCAGGGAAATGAAAAACTGTTTTTT. This codes for CASSLVGFGQGNEKLFF.

The gene calls are TRBV12-3 or TRBV12-4 and TRBJ1-2; D unresolved. This CDR3 has 12 residues. With 3 bases removed from V and 7 bases from J, the gap between germline ends came to 9 bases. CDR3 loop: CASSLSLVGYTF. CDR3 nucleotide sequence: TGTGCCAGCAGTTTGTCGTTAGTTGGCTACACCTTC.

The DNA for the CDR3 is TGTGCCAGCAGCCAAGAAATTGCGCGGAGGGAGGGGGAGCAGTTCTTC. It yields the protein CASSQEIARREGEQFF. The chain couples TRBV3-1 (or the pseudogene TRBV3-2) to TRBJ2-1, with 7 bases that match TRBD2. CDR3 length: 16 residues. The J segment lost 10 bases and the V segment lost 0 bases, leaving 12 bases of the junction unmatched. Germline V gene lookup returns CDR1 LGHDT and CDR2 YNNKEL (reference sequence).

The J gene is TRBJ1-1, the V gene TRBV19, with D maybe TRBD1 (6 bases). CDR3 length: 14 residues. CDR1 and CDR2 (germline): LNHDA, SQIVND (reference sequence). Trimming removed 4 bases from V and 3 bases from J, with 12 bases in between. As DNA, the CDR3 is TGTGCCAGTAGTACCAGGGGAACCCACACTGAAGCTTTCTTT. Translated, it gives CASSTRGTHTEAFF.

The CDR3 here is CASSSAGLMHDEQFF. CDR3 nucleotides: TGTGCCAGCAGCTCCGCGGGACTCATGCACGATGAGCAGTTCTTC. J is TRBJ2-1 and V is TRBV11-2, with D possibly TRBD2 on 6 matching bases. The CDR3 has 15 amino acids. The V end was cut by 4 bases, the J end by 8 bases, with 18 bases between. Germline CDR1 reads SGHAT; CDR2 reads FQNNGV.

This chain uses TRBV28 with TRBJ2-3; D is perhaps TRBD1 (5 bases). V lost 2 bases to trimming and J lost 1 base, with 10 bases between them. Germline values: CDR1 MDHEN, CDR2 SYDVKM. This CDR3 spans 15 amino acids. The chain's CDR3 is CASSLGSGRTDTQYF. CDR3 nucleotide sequence: TGTGCCAGCAGTTTAGGTTCAGGGCGCACAGATACGCAGTATTTT. Looking up the rest from reference TRBV28 and TRBJ2-3 gives the full variable domain: DVKVTQSSRYLVKRTGEKVFLECVQDMDHENMFWYRQDPGLGLRLIYFSYDVKMKEKGDIPEGYSVSREKKERFSLILESASTNQTSMYLCASSLGSGRTDTQYFGPGTRLTVL.

The V gene is TRBV7-3, the J gene TRBJ2-7, with TRBD2 matching over 10 bases. Germline-derived CDR1 and CDR2 are SGHTA and FQGTGA. J gave up 6 bases and V 0 bases, and 5 bases lay outside the gene matches. CDR3 size: 15 residues. As DNA, the CDR3 is TGTGCCAGCAGCTTAACTCCAGCGGGAGGGGGCGAGCAGTACTTC. Its protein product is CASSLTPAGGGEQYF.

V is TRBV2 and J is TRBJ2-2; D not certain. Trimming shortened V by 4 bases and J by 1 base, and 13 bases separated the two germline ends. Per germline, CDR1 SNHLY and CDR2 FYNNEI. This CDR3 spans 16 amino acids. The CDR3 DNA reads as TGTGCCAGCAGTGGAGACACGATTCAGAACACCGGGGAGCTGTTTTTT. Residues: CASSGDTIQNTGELFF. Drawing the rest from reference TRBV2 and TRBJ2-2, the complete variable domain is EPEVTQTPSHQVTQMGQEVILRCVPISNHLYFYWYRQILGQKVEFLVSFYNNEISEKSEIFDDQFSVERPDGSNFTLKIRSTKLEDSAMYFCASSGDTIQNTGELFFGEGSRLTVL.

V and J are TRBV7-2 and TRBJ2-1, with a possible D match to TRBD1 (6 bases). V was pared by 7 bases and J by 4 bases, with 14 bases between. Germline lookup yields CDR1 SGHTA and CDR2 FQGNSA. This CDR3 comprises 14 residues. The CDR3 protein is CASKQGADYNEQFF. CDR3 sequence (DNA): TGTGCCAGCAAACAGGGCGCTGATTACAATGAGCAGTTCTTC.

The chain uses TRBV5-1 and TRBJ2-7, with TRBD2 identical over 9 bases. This CDR3 has 17 amino acids. Per the germline V gene, CDR1 is SGHRS and CDR2 is YFSETQ. V lost 4 bases and J lost 2; bases outside the gene matches: 13. This CDR3 is CASSRAGGQRSPYEQYF. The CDR3 coding sequence is TGCGCCAGCAGCCGTGCGGGGGGGCAACGGAGCCCCTACGAGCAGTACTTC.

The rearrangement links TRBV11-2 to TRBJ2-7; D remains ambiguous. Germline loops: CDR1 SGHAT, CDR2 FQNNGV. With 5 bases removed from V and 2 bases from J, the gap between germline ends came to 7 bases. The CDR3 runs 12 residues. DNA for the CDR3: TGTGCCAGCAGCCCAGAGGCCTACGAGCAGTACTTC. Translating gives CASSPEAYEQYF.

This chain uses TRBV28 with TRBJ2-4; a possible D gene is TRBD1 (6 bases). From germline, CDR1 is MDHEN and CDR2 SYDVKM. This CDR3 is built from 15 residues. Trimming stripped 6 bases from V and 7 bases from J, with 19 bases between. The DNA for the CDR3 is TGTGCCAGCAGCCCGTCCAGGGGCGGGTGGAACATTCAGTACTTC. Protein product: CASSPSRGGWNIQYF.

The chain is built from TRBV20-1 and TRBJ2-7; unclear D gene. Germline V gene data show CDR1 as DFQATT and CDR2 as SNEGSKA (reference sequence). This CDR3 region has 11 residues. V was trimmed by 0 bases and J by 6 bases, leaving 6 bases between them. The CDR3: CSARDQVEQYF. CDR3 DNA: TGCAGTGCTAGAGATCAGGTCGAGCAGTACTTC.

The J gene is TRBJ2-7, the V gene TRBV11-3; 7 nucleotides match TRBD2. Unmatched junction bases numbered 12, after V lost 8 bases and J lost 8 bases. This CDR3 is built from 13 residues. Germline assignment: CDR1 SGHNT and CDR2 YENEEA. In DNA, the CDR3 is TGTGCCAGCGGGGAGGGGCCCCAATATAAGCAGTACTTC. Its translation is CASGEGPQYKQYF.

This rearrangement joins TRBV5-8 to TRBJ2-2; D not certain. Trimming removed 4 bases at V and 0 bases at J, with 7 bases between. The CDR3 is made up of 14 amino acids. Germline CDR1 is SGHTS and CDR2 is YDEGEE. CDR3 in DNA: TGTGCCAGCAGCGTAGATACGAACACCGGGGAGCTGTTTTTT. It is translated as CASSVDTNTGELFF.

This rearrangement joins TRBV7-8 to TRBJ2-5; D gene ambiguous. CDR3 size: 13 residues. Trimming took off 2 bases at V and 2 bases at J, with 6 bases between the two ends. CDR1 and CDR2 (germline): SGHVS, FQNEAQ. The CDR3 DNA follows: TGTGCCAGCAGCTTATCAAAACAAGAGACCCAGTACTTC. This encodes CASSLSKQETQYF.

The chain links TRBV29-1 to TRBJ2-1, with D perhaps TRBD2 (6 bases). V shed 7 bases and J shed 4 bases, with 23 bases lying between them. The CDR3 length is 16 residues. In germline, CDR1 is SQVTM, CDR2 ANQGSEA. The CDR3 DNA reads as TGCAGCGGGGGAAATCGGGACTCCGCCGATTACAATGAGCAGTTCTTC. Its protein product is CSGGNRDSADYNEQFF.

The chain carries TRBV27 and TRBJ1-3; D uncertain. This CDR3 has 13 amino acids. V was trimmed by 0 bases and J by 4 bases, leaving 4 bases between them. From germline, CDR1 is MNHEY and CDR2 SMNVEV (reference sequence). For the CDR3, the DNA is TGTGCCAGCAGTTTATCTCTGGGAAACACCATATATTTT. Its protein product is CASSLSLGNTIYF.